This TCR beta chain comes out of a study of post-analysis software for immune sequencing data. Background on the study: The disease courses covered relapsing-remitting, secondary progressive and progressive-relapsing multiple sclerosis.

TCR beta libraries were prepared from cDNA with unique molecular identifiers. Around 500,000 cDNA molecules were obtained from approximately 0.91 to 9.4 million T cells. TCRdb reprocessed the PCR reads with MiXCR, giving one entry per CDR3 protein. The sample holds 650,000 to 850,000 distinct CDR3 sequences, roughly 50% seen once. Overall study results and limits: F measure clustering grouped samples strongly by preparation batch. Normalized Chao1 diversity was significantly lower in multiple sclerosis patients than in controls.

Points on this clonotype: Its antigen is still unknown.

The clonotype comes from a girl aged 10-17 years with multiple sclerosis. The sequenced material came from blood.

The CDR3 DNA follows: TGCGCCAGCAGCTTGAGACAGGACTACGAGCAGTACTTC. As protein: CASSLRQDYEQYF. The chain recombines TRBV5-1 with TRBJ2-7, with a tentative D call TRBD1 (6 bases). With 1 base removed from V and 3 bases from J, the gap between germline ends came to 8 bases. The CDR3 consists of 13 residues. The germline gives CDR1 SGHRS, CDR2 YFSETQ.